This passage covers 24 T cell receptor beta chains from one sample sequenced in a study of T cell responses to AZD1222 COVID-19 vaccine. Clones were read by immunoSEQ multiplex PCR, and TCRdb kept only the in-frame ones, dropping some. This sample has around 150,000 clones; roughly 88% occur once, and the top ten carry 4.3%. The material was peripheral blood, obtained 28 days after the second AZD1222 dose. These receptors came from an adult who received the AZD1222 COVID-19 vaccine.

Written as DNA, the CDR3 is TGTGCCAGCTCACCGAACAGGGCATCGGAGACCCAGTACTTC. Its translation: CASSPNRASETQYF. The chain couples TRBV18 to TRBJ2-5; perhaps TRBD1 as D (6 bases). The CDR3 runs 14 residues. In germline, CDR1 is KGHSH, CDR2 LQKENI. V was pared by 3 bases and J by 5 bases, with 13 bases between. Looking up the rest from reference TRBV18 and TRBJ2-5 gives the full variable domain: NAGVMQNPRHLVRRRGQEARLRCSPMKGHSHVYWYRQLPEEGLKFMVYLQKENIIDESGMPKERFSAEFPKEGPSILRIQQVVRGDSAAYFCASSPNRASETQYFGPGTRLLVL.

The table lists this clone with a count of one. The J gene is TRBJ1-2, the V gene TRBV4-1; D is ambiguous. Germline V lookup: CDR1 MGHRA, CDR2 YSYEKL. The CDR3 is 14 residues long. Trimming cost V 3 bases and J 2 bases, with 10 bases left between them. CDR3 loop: CASSQQNLNYGYTF. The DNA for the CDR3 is TGCGCCAGCAGCCAGCAGAACCTCAACTATGGCTACACCTTC.

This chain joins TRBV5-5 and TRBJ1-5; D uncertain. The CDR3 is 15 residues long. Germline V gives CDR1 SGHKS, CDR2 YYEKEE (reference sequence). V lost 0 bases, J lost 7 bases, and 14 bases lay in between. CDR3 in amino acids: CASSLEAAWSQPQHF. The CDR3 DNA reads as TGTGCCAGCAGCTTGGAGGCAGCCTGGAGCCAGCCCCAGCATTTT.

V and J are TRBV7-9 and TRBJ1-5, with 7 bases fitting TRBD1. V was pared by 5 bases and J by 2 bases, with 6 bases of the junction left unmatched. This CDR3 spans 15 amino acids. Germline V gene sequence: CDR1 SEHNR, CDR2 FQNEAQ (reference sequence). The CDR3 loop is CASSTGTVGNQPQHF. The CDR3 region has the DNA TGTGCCAGCAGCACCGGGACAGTGGGCAATCAGCCCCAGCATTTT.

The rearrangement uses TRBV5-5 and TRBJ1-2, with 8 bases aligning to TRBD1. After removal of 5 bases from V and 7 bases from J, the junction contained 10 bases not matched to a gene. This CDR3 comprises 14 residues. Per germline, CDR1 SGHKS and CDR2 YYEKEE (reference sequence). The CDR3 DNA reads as TGTGCCAGCAGAATAGGACAGGGAGGACTTGGCTACACCTTC. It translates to CASRIGQGGLGYTF.

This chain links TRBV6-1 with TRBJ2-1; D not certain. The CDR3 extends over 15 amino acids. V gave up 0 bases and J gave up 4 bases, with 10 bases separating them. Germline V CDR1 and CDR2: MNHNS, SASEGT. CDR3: CASSEAPDGYNEQFF. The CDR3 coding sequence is TGTGCCAGCAGTGAAGCGCCTGACGGATACAATGAGCAGTTCTTC.

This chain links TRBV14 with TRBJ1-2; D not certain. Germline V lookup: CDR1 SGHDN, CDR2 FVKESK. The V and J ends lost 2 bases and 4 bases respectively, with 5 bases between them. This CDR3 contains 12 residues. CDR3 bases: TGTGCCAGCAGCCAAACCCTCTATGGCTACACCTTC. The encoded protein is CASSQTLYGYTF. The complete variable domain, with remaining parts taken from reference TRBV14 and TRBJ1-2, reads EAGVTQFPSHSVIEKGQTVTLRCDPISGHDNLYWYRRVMGKEIKFLLHFVKESKQDESGMPNNRFLAERTGGTYSTLKVQPAELEDSGVYFCASSQTLYGYTFGSGTRLTVV.

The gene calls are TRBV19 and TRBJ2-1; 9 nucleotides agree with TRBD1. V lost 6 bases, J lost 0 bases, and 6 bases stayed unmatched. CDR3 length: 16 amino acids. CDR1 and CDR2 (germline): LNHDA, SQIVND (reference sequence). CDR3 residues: CASRAGTGSSYNEQFF. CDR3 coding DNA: TGTGCCAGTAGGGCCGGGACAGGGAGCTCCTACAATGAGCAGTTCTTC.

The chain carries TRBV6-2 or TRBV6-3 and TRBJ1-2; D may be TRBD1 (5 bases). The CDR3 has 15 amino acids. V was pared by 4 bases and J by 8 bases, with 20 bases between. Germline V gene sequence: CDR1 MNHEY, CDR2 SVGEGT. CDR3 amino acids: CASSFSSGGGRGYTF. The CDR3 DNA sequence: TGTGCCAGCAGTTTTAGCTCGGGGGGAGGACGCGGCTACACCTTC.

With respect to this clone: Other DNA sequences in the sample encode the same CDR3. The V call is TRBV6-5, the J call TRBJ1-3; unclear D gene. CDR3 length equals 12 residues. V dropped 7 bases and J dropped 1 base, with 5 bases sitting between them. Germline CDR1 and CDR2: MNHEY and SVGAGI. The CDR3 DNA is TGTGCCAGCACCTCTTCTGGAAACACCATATATTTT. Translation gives CASTSSGNTIYF.

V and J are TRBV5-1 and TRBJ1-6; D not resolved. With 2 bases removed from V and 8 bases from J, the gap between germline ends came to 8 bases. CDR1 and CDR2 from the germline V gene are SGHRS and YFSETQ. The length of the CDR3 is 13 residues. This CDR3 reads CASSLNGDSPLHF. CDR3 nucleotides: TGCGCCAGCAGCTTAAACGGAGATTCACCCCTCCACTTT.

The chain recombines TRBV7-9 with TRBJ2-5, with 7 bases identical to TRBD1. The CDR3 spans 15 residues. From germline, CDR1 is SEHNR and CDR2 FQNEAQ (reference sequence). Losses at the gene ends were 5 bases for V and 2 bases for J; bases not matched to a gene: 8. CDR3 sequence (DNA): TGTGCCAGCAGCCAATGGGGACAGAGTCAAGAGACCCAGTACTTC. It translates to CASSQWGQSQETQYF.

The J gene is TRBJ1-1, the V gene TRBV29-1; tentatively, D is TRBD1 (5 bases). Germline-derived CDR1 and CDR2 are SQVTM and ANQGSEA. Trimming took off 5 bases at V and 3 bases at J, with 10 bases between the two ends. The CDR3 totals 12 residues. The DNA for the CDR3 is TGCAGCGTTCAATGGGGGGACACTGAAGCTTTCTTT. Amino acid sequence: CSVQWGDTEAFF.

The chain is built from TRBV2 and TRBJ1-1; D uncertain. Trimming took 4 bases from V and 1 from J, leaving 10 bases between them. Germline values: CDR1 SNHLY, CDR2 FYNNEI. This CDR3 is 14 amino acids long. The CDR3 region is CASSGPVSNTEAFF. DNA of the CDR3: TGTGCCAGCAGTGGGCCGGTCTCGAACACTGAAGCTTTCTTT.

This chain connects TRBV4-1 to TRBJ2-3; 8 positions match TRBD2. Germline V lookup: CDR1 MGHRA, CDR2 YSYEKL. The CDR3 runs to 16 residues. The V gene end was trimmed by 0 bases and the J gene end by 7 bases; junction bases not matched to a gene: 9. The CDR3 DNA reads TGCGCCAGCAGCCAAGAAGTCTCCAGCGGGGGATATACGCAGTATTTT. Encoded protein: CASSQEVSSGGYTQYF.

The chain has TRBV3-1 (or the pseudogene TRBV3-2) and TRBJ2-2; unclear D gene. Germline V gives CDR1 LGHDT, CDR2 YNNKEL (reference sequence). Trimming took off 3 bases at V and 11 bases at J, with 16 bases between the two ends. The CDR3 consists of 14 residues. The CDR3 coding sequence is TGTGCCAGCAGCCAGATGACGGGTTCGAAAGAGCTGTTTTTT. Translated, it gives CASSQMTGSKELFF.

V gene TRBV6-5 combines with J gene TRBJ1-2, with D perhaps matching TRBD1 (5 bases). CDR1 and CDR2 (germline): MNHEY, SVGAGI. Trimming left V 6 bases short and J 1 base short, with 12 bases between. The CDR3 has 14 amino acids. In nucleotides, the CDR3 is TGTGCCAGCAGGCCCCCGGGACTTAACTATGGCTACACCTTC. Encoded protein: CASRPPGLNYGYTF.

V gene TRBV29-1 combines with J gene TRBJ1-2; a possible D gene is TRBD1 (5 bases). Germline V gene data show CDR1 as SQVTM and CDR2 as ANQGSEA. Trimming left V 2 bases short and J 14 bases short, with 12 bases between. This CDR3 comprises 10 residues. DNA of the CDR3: TGCAGCGTTGAATGGTCAGGGATGACCTTC. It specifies CSVEWSGMTF.

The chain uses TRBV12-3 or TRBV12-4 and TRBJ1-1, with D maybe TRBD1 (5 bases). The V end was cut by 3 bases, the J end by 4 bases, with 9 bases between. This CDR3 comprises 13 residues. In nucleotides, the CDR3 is TGTGCCAGCAGTTTTGAGGGGTTCACTGAAGCTTTCTTT. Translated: CASSFEGFTEAFF.

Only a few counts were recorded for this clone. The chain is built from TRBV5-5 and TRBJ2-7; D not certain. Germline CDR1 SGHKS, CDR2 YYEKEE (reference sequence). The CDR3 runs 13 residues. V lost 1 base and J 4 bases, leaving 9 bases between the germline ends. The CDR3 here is CASSLLIAYEQYF. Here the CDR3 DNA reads TGTGCCAGCAGCTTGTTGATCGCTTACGAGCAGTACTTC.

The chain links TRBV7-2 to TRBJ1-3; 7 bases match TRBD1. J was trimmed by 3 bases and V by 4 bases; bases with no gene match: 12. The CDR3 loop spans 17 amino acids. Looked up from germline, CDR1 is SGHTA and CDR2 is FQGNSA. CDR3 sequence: CASSSPRTGYHGNTIYF. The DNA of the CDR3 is TGTGCCAGCAGCTCCCCGCGGACAGGCTATCATGGAAACACCATATATTTT.

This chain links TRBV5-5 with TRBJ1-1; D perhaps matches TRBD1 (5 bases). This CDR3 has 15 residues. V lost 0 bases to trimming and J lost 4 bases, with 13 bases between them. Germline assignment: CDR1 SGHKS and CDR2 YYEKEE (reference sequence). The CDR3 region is CASSLGNTGSTEAFF. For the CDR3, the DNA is TGTGCCAGCAGCTTGGGGAACACAGGATCCACTGAAGCTTTCTTT. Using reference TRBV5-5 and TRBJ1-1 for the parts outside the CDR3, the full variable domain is DAGVTQSPTHLIKTRGQQVTLRCSPISGHKSVSWYQQVLGQGPQFIFQYYEKEERGRGNFPDRFSARQFPNYSSELNVNALLLGDSALYLCASSLGNTGSTEAFFGQGTRLTVV.

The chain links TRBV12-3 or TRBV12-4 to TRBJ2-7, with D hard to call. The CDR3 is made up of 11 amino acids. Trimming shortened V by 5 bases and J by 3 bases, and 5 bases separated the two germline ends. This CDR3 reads CASSDGYEQYF. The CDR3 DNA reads TGTGCCAGCAGTGACGGCTACGAGCAGTACTTC.

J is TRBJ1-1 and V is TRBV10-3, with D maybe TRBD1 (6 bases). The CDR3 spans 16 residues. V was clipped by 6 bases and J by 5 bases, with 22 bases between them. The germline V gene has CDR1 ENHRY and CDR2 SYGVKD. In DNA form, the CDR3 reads TGTGCCATCAGCTCCGACCTGGGACATGTGTGGACTGAAGCTTTCTTT. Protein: CAISSDLGHVWTEAFF.